This T cell receptor beta chain was recorded in a study of OX40 agonist ivuxolimab in advanced cancers. Regarding the complete study: Ivuxolimab, which targeted the costimulatory receptor OX40 (CD134), was an agonistic, fully human IgG2 monoclonal antibody. Intravenous ivuxolimab was administered to patients every 2 weeks at six dose levels: 0.01, 0.1, 0.3, 1.5, 3 and 10 mg/kg. Of the approximately 50 dose-escalation patients, hepatocellular carcinoma was present in some 19, melanoma in some 15, renal cell carcinoma in 9 and head and neck cancer in 9. The dose-escalation cohort was roughly 87% male with a mean age of around 62 years, ranging from roughly 20 to 80. Patients were allowed to have had prior anti-PD-1, anti-PD-L1 or anti-CTLA-4 therapy, and roughly 40% of the dose-escalation patients had previously received checkpoint inhibitors. Partial responses were achieved by three dose-escalation patients, of whom one had hepatocellular carcinoma and two had cutaneous melanoma. Peripheral TCRbeta sequencing was intended to test whether TCR sequence diversity was altered and clonal T-cell expansion was caused by ivuxolimab. The paper covers the monotherapy dose-escalation part of the phase I ivuxolimab trial, which included N ≈ 52 patients.

CDR1 and CDR2 were assigned from the germline V gene (reference sequence) as SGHKS and YYEKEE. V was cut back by 0 bases and J by 1 base, leaving a gap of 13 bases between them. CDR3 length: 16 amino acids, cysteine to phenylalanine. Just the 48-base CDR3 DNA is kept, in frame starting at base 1. General study outcomes and caveats: Clonal expansion of both CD4+ and CD8+ blood T cells was observed from baseline to week 6 at doses 0.1 to 3.0 mg/kg. The antigen specificity of the clonally expanded peripheral T cells was not determined. After ivuxolimab, more expanded clones were found on average in CD8+ T cells than in CD4+ T cells. Low levels of normalized T-cell clonal expansion were also seen in some nonresponding patients. In the 0.1-3.0 mg/kg groups, partial responders were among the patients with the lowest normalized peripheral clonal expansion, particularly in CD8+ T cells.

Details on this clone: Its specific antigen is unknown. No much larger clone exists at a distance of one base, and base qualities are not known.

The trial excluded patients who had a history of autoimmune disease or who were on systemic immunosuppression. Peripheral blood for TCR sequencing was collected from all dose cohorts at baseline, on cycle 4 day 1, and on cycle 7 day 1. Samples came from an open-label, multicenter, first-in-human phase I dose-escalation trial of ivuxolimab. Adults with locally advanced or metastatic melanoma, renal cell, hepatocellular, or head and neck squamous cell carcinoma were enrolled in the trial. CD4+ and CD8+ T cells were sorted separately from peripheral blood before TCR sequencing. Genomic DNA was isolated from the sorted cells so that the TCRbeta CDR3 region could be sequenced. The immunoSEQ Assay was used to sequence the TCRbeta CDR3 regions. TCRdb's version of the immuneACCESS table is confined to in-frame rearrangements and falls short of the full clone set. An unresolved V gene accounts for under half of the shortfall where checked; the remainder is of unknown origin. The sample table holds roughly 51,000 clones, of which nearly 90% were seen once. More than 9.5% of the sample is taken by the ten largest.

The receptor was derived from an adult with an advanced solid tumor such as melanoma, head and neck, liver or kidney cancer. The sequencing here drew on CD4+ or CD8+ T cells sorted from blood, taken in a trial of the OX40 agonist ivuxolimab. Recombination joined TRBV5-5 with TRBJ1-1; possibly the D gene is TRBD1, per 6 matching bases. The DNA is as follows: TGTGCCAGCAGCTTGGAACTGTTGGGGGCGAACACTGAAGCTTTCTTT. Its protein reads: CASSLELLGANTEAFF.